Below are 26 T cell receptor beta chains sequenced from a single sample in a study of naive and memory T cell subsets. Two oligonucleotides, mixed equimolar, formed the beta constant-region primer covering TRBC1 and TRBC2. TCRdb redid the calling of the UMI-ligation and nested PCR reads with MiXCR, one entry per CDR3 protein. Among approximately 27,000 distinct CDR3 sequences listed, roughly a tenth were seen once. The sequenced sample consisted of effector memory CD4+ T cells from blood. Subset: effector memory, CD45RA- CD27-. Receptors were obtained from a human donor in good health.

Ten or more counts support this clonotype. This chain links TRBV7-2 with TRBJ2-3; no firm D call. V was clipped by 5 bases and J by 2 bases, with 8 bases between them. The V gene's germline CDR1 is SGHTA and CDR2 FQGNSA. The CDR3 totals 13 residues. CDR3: CASSIRPTDTQYF. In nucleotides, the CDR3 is TGTGCCAGCAGCATACGGCCCACAGATACGCAGTATTTT.

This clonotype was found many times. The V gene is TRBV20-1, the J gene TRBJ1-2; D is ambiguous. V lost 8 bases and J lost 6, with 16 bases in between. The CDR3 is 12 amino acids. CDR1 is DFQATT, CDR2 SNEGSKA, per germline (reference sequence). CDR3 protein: CSTSDKNHGYTF. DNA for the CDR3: TGCAGTACTTCCGACAAGAACCATGGCTACACCTTC.

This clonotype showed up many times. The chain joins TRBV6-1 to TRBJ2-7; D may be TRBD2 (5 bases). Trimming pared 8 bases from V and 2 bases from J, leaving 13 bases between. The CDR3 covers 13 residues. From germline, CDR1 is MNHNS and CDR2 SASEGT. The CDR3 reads CASGVGVTYEQYF. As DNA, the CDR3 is TGTGCCAGCGGGGTCGGGGTGACCTACGAGCAGTACTTC.

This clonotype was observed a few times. CDR3: CASSLEGGGYNEQFF. The CDR3 nucleotides read TGTGCCAGCAGTTTAGAAGGGGGGGGGTACAATGAGCAGTTCTTC. The chain has TRBV12-3 or TRBV12-4 and TRBJ2-1, with a tentative D call TRBD2 (7 bases). V shed 1 base and J shed 4 bases, with 11 bases lying between them. The CDR3 is made up of 15 amino acids.

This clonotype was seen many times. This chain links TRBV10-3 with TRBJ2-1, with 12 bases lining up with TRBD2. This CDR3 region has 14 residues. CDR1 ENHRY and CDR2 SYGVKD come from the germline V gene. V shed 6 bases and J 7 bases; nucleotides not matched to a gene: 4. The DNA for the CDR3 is TGTGCCATCAGGACTAGCGGGAGTGGTAATGAGCAGTTCTTC. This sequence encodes CAIRTSGSGNEQFF.

CDR3 in amino acids: CASSFSTGLVTEAFF. The CDR3 DNA reads as TGTGCCAGCAGCTTCTCCACAGGGTTGGTCACTGAAGCTTTCTTT. The genes are TRBV7-2 and TRBJ1-1, with D perhaps matching TRBD1 (6 bases). CDR1 is SGHTA, CDR2 FQGNSA, per germline. This CDR3 has 15 residues. Trimming removed 3 bases at V and 4 bases at J, with 15 bases between.

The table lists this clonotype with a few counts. This chain's CDR3 is CSALSGGSYNEQFF. The CDR3 DNA is TGCAGTGCCCTGAGCGGGGGGTCCTACAATGAGCAGTTCTTC. The rearrangement uses TRBV20-1 and TRBJ2-1; 9 nucleotides match TRBD2. The germline V gene encodes CDR1 DFQATT and CDR2 SNEGSKA (reference sequence). CDR3 length: 14 residues. V trimming: 6 bases; J trimming: 1 base; junction bases outside the gene matches: 4.

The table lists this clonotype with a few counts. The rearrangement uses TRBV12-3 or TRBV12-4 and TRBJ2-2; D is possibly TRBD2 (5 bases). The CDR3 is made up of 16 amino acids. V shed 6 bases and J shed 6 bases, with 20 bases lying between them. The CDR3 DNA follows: TGTGCCAGCAGGACGGTAGGGAGATCTCCTCCCGGGGAGCTGTTTTTT. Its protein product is CASRTVGRSPPGELFF.

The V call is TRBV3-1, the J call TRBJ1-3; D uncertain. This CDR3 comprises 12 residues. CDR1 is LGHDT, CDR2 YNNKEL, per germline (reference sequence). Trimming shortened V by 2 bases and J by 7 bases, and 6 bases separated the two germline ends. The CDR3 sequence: CASSQSQNTIYF. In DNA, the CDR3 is TGTGCCAGCAGCCAATCTCAGAACACCATATATTTT.

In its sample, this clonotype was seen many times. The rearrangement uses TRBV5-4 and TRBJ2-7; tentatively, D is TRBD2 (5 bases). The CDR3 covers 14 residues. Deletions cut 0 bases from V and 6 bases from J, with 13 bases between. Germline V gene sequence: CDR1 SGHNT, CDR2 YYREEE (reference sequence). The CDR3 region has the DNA TGTGCCAGCAGCTTGGCCATCGAGGGATCCGAGCAGTACTTC. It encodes CASSLAIEGSEQYF.

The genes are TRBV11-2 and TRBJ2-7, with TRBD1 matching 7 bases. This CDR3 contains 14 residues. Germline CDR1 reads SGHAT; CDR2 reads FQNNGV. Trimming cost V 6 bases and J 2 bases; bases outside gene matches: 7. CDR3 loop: CASRPITGAYEQYF. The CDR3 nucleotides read TGTGCCAGCAGACCAATTACAGGGGCCTACGAGCAGTACTTC.

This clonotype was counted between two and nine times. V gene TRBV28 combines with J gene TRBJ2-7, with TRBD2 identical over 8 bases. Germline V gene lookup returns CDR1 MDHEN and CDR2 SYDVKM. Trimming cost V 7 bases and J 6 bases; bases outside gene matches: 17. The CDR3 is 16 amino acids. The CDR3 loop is CASTEARAGGRFEQYF. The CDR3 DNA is TGTGCCAGCACTGAGGCTAGGGCGGGGGGACGGTTCGAGCAGTACTTC.

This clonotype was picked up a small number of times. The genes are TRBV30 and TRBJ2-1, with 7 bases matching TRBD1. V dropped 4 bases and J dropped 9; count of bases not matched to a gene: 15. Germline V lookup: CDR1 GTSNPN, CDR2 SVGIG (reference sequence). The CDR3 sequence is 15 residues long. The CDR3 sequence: CAWTRGMAPTIEQFF. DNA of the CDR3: TGTGCCTGGACCAGGGGGATGGCCCCTACAATTGAGCAGTTCTTC.

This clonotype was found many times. CDR3 nucleotide sequence: TGTGCCAGCAGGGGGGGGAGCAATCAGCCCCAGCATTTT. Translation: CASRGGSNQPQHF. This chain connects TRBV27 to TRBJ1-5; TRBD1 might be the D (5 bases). The CDR3 consists of 13 residues. CDR1 is MNHEY and CDR2 is SMNVEV in the germline V gene (reference sequence). Between the trimmed V and J ends, which lost 6 bases and 1 base, there was a span of 7 bases.

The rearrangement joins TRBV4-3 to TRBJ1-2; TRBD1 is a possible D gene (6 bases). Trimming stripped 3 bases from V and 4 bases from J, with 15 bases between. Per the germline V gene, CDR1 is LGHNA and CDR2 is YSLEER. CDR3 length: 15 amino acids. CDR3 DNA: TGCGCCAGCAGCCAGGAAGGACAGCCACTCTATGGCTACACCTTC. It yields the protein CASSQEGQPLYGYTF.

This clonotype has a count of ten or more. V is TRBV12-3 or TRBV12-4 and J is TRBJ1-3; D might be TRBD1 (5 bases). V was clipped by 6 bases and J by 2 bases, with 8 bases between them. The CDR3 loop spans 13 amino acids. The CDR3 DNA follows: TGTGCCAGCAGGTGGGGCCCTGGAAACACCATATATTTT. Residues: CASRWGPGNTIYF.

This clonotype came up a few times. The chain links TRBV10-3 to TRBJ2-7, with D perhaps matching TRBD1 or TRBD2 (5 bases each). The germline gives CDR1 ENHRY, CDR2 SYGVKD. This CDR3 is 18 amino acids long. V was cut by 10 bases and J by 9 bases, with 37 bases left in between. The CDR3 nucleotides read TGTGCCACCACAGCCTCCGGGACCCAGAGGGACGGAGTGCTGGGGCAGTACTTC. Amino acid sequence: CATTASGTQRDGVLGQYF.

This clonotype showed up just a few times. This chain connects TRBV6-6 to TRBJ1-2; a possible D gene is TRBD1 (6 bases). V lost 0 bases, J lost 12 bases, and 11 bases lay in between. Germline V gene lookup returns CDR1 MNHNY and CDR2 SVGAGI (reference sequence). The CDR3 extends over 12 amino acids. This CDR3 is CASSYSQGGDTF. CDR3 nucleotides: TGTGCCAGCAGTTACTCACAGGGCGGCGACACCTTC.

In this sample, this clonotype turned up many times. The CDR3 sequence: CATRPGKGYTGELFF. CDR3 nucleotide sequence: TGTGCCACCCGCCCGGGTAAGGGGTACACCGGGGAGCTGTTTTTT. The chain joins TRBV10-3 to TRBJ2-2, with D possibly matching TRBD1 (5 bases). V lost 10 bases and J 3 bases, leaving 18 bases between the germline ends. This CDR3 comprises 15 residues. In germline, CDR1 is ENHRY, CDR2 SYGVKD.

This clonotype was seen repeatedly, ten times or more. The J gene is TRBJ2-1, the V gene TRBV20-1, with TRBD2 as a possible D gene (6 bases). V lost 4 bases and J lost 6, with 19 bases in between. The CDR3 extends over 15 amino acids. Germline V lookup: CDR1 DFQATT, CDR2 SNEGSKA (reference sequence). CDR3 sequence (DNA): TGCAGTGCTATCTCCCGAGGGTCTAGCGTCAATGAGCAGTTCTTC. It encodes CSAISRGSSVNEQFF.

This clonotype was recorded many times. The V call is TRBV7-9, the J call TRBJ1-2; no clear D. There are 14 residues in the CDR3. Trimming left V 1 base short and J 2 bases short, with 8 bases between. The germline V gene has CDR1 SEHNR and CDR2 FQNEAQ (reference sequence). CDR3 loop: CASSLVSGNYGYTF. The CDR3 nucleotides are TGTGCCAGCAGCTTAGTATCGGGGAACTATGGCTACACCTTC.

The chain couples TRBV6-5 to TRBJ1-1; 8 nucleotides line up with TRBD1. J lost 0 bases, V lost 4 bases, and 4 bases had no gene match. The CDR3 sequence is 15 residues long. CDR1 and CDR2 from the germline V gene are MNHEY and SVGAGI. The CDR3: CASSLGDRMNTEAFF. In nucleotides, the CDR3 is TGTGCCAGCAGTTTGGGGGACAGGATGAACACTGAAGCTTTCTTT.

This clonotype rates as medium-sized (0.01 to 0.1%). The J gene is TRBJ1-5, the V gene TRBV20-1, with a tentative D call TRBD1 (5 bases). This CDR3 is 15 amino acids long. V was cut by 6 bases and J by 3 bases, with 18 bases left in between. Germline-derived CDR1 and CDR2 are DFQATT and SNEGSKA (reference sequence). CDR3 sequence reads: CSAIPGLQINQPQHF. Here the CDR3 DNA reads TGCAGTGCCATACCGGGACTCCAAATCAATCAGCCCCAGCATTTT.

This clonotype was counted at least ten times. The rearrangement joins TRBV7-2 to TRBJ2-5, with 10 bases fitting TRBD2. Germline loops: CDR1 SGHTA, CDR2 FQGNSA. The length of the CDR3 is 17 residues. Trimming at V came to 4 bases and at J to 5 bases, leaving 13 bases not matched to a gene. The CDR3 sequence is CASSSGYLAGDSETQYF. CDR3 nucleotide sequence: TGTGCCAGCAGCTCTGGCTACCTAGCGGGAGATTCGGAGACCCAGTACTTC.

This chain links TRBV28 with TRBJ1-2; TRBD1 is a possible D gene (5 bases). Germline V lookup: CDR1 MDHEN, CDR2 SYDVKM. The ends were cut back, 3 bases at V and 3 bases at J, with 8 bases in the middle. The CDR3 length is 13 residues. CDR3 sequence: CASSFAGDYGYTF. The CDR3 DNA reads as TGTGCCAGCAGTTTTGCGGGGGACTATGGCTACACCTTC.

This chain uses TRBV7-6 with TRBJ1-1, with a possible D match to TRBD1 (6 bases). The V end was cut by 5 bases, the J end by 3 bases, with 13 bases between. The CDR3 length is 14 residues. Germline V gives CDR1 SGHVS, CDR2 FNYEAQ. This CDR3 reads CASSPLAGDTEAFF. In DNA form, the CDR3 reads TGTGCCAGCAGCCCCCTGGCAGGGGACACTGAAGCTTTCTTT.